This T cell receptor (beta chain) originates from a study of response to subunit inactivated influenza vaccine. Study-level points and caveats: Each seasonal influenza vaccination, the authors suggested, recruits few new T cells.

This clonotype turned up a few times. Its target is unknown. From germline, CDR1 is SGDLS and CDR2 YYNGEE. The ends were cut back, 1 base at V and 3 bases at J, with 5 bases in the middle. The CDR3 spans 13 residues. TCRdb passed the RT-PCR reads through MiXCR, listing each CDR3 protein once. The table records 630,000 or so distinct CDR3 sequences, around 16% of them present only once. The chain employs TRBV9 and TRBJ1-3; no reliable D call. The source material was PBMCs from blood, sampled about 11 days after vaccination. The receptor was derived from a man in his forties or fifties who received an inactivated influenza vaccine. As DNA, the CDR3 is TGTGCCAGCAGCGTATATCATGGAAACACCATATATTTT. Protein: CASSVYHGNTIYF.